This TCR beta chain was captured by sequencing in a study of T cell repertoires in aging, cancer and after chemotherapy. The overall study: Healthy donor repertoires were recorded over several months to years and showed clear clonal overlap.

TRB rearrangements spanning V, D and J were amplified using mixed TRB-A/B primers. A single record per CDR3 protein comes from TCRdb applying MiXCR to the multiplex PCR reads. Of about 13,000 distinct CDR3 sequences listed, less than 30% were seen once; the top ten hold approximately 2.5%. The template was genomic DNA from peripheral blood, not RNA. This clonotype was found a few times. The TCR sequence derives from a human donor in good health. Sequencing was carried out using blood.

The CDR3 nucleotides are TGTGCCAGCCAGATTGTTGCGGGAGTAGGCAATGAGCAGTTCTTC. Amino acids: CASQIVAGVGNEQFF. The chain employs TRBV19 and TRBJ2-1, with TRBD2 identical over 7 bases. This CDR3 is 15 amino acids long. Germline V gives CDR1 LNHDA, CDR2 SQIVND (reference sequence). V trimming: 9 bases; J trimming: 6 bases; junction bases outside the gene matches: 14.